Below, one T cell receptor beta chain is given with its context. V lost 3 bases, J lost 4 bases, and 3 bases stayed unmatched. The CDR3 is made up of 14 amino acids. Germline V gives CDR1 LGHDT, CDR2 YNNKEL (reference sequence). Data came from immunoSEQ multiplex PCR; TCRdb stores just in-frame clones and leaves some out. The table records hundreds of thousands of clones, around 87% of them present only once. The data were taken from a study of blood T cell repertoires in COVID-19. Sequenced sample: PBMCs or T cells enriched from blood (not recorded which). The TCR comes from a man aged 35 to 55 in a cohort exposed to, infected with or recovered from COVID-19 (not recorded which). The chain has TRBV3-1 (or the pseudogene TRBV3-2) and TRBJ2-7, with 10 bases that match TRBD1. This CDR3 reads CASSHWGQGYEQYF. The CDR3, as DNA: TGTGCCAGCAGCCATTGGGGACAGGGGTACGAGCAGTACTTC.